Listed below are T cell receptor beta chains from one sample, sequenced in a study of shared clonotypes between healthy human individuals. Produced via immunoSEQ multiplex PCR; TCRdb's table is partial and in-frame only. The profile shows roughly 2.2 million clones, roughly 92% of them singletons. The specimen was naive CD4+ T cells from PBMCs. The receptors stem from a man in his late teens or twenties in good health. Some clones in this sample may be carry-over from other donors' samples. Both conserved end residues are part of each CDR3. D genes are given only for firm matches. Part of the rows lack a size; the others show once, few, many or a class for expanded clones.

CDR3 DNA: TGTGCCAGCAGTCCAGGAGTTAACTATGGCTACACCTTC
CDR3 protein: CASSPGVNYGYTF
J gene: TRBJ1-2
D gene: .
V gene: TRBV2
clone size: .

CDR3 DNA: TGTGCCAGCAGCCTTTTGCGGGGGAATAGAGAAAAACTGTTTTTT
CDR3 protein: CASSLLRGNREKLFF
J gene: TRBJ1-4
D gene: .
V gene: TRBV28
clone size: .

CDR3 DNA: TGTGCCAGCAGCTTGGCCGGCGGGACGGGTGAAAAACTGTTTTTT
CDR3 protein: CASSLAGGTGEKLFF
J gene: TRBJ1-4
D gene: .
V gene: TRBV5-4
clone size: .

CDR3 DNA: TGTGCCAGCTCACCTAGACAGGGGACTTTAGATGAGCAGTTCTTC
CDR3 protein: CASSPRQGTLDEQFF
J gene: TRBJ2-1
D gene: TRBD1
V gene: TRBV18
clone size: .

CDR3 DNA: TGCGCCAGCAGCCAAGTCTCCGCCAGGGCACTAGCCAAAAACATTCAGTACTTC
CDR3 protein: CASSQVSARALAKNIQYF
J gene: TRBJ2-4
D gene: .
V gene: TRBV4-1
clone size: .

CDR3 DNA: TGTGCCAGCAGCCCAAATCGACCCGATTTGGCGGAGACCCAGTACTTC
CDR3 protein: CASSPNRPDLAETQYF
J gene: TRBJ2-5
D gene: .
V gene: TRBV5-5
clone size: .

CDR3 DNA: TGCAGCGTTATAAGGGCCTCGGGAGCTTTCTTT
CDR3 protein: CSVIRASGAFF
J gene: TRBJ1-1
D gene: .
V gene: TRBV29-1
clone size: few

CDR3 DNA: TGTGCCAGCAGTTTCGAGGAATCCACTGAAGCTTTCTTT
CDR3 protein: CASSFEESTEAFF
J gene: TRBJ1-1
D gene: .
V gene: TRBV6-4
clone size: .

CDR3 DNA: TGTGCCAGCAAGACTAGCGGTAGGAGCTCCTACAATGAGCAGTTCTTC
CDR3 protein: CASKTSGRSSYNEQFF
J gene: TRBJ2-1
D gene: TRBD2
V gene: TRBV6-6
clone size: .

CDR3 DNA: TGTGCCAGCAGCTTGGGTCTGGGCATCGGCAATGAGCAGTTCTTC
CDR3 protein: CASSLGLGIGNEQFF
J gene: TRBJ2-1
D gene: .
V gene: TRBV5-4
clone size: .

CDR3 DNA: TGTGCCAGCAGCTTAGGTCCCGGGGAGTACAATGAGCAGTTCTTC
CDR3 protein: CASSLGPGEYNEQFF
J gene: TRBJ2-1
D gene: .
V gene: TRBV7-9
clone size: .

CDR3 DNA: TGCGCCAGCAGCTTTGGCGGGGGCGGGCACGAGCAGTACTTC
CDR3 protein: CASSFGGGGHEQYF
J gene: TRBJ2-7
D gene: .
V gene: TRBV5-1
clone size: once

CDR3 DNA: TGTGCCAGCACCCCCCCGGGACAGGGGAGGACTGAAGCTTTCTTT
CDR3 protein: CASTPPGQGRTEAFF
J gene: TRBJ1-1
D gene: TRBD1
V gene: TRBV7-9
clone size: .

CDR3 DNA: TGCGCCAGCAGCCAAAATACAGGGGACTATGGCTACACCTTC
CDR3 protein: CASSQNTGDYGYTF
J gene: TRBJ1-2
D gene: TRBD1
V gene: TRBV5-1
clone size: .

CDR3 DNA: TGTGCCAGTAGCCCAACAGGGGCCCAAGAGACCCAGTACTTC
CDR3 protein: CASSPTGAQETQYF
J gene: TRBJ2-5
D gene: TRBD1
V gene: TRBV19
clone size: .

CDR3 DNA: TGCGCCAGCAGCCGCGAACCCTCGAGGTTATACGAGCAGTACTTC
CDR3 protein: CASSREPSRLYEQYF
J gene: TRBJ2-7
D gene: .
V gene: TRBV4-1
clone size: .

CDR3 DNA: TGCAGCGTTGAAGGGCCAGCCAAAAACATTCAGTACTTC
CDR3 protein: CSVEGPAKNIQYF
J gene: TRBJ2-4
D gene: .
V gene: TRBV29-1
clone size: once

CDR3 DNA: TGTGCCAGTAGTTCTACAAGAGTAAGTGGCTACACCTTC
CDR3 protein: CASSSTRVSGYTF
J gene: TRBJ1-2
D gene: .
V gene: TRBV19
clone size: .

CDR3 DNA: TGTGCCAGCAGGTCTACAGGGGCGGCTGAGCAGTTCTTC
CDR3 protein: CASRSTGAAEQFF
J gene: TRBJ2-1
D gene: TRBD1
V gene: TRBV27
clone size: .

CDR3 DNA: TGTGCCTGGAGCGGGACGGGACATAGCAATCAGCCCCAGCATTTT
CDR3 protein: CAWSGTGHSNQPQHF
J gene: TRBJ1-5
D gene: .
V gene: TRBV30
clone size: .

CDR3 DNA: TGTGCCAGCAGCTTGACTAGTGAGCAGTACTTC
CDR3 protein: CASSLTSEQYF
J gene: TRBJ2-7
D gene: .
V gene: TRBV7-2
clone size: .

CDR3 DNA: TGCGCCAGCAGCTTGGGAGCTAGCGCGGACTCCTACGAGCAGTACTTC
CDR3 protein: CASSLGASADSYEQYF
J gene: TRBJ2-7
D gene: .
V gene: TRBV5-1
clone size: once

CDR3 DNA: TGCAGCACTCACCGGGACTTCCCCGAGCAGTACTTC
CDR3 protein: CSTHRDFPEQYF
J gene: TRBJ2-7
D gene: .
V gene: TRBV29-1
clone size: .

CDR3 DNA: TGTGCCAGCTCACCGAATCAGGGACAGCTAAACACTGAAGCTTTCTTT
CDR3 protein: CASSPNQGQLNTEAFF
J gene: TRBJ1-1
D gene: TRBD1
V gene: TRBV18
clone size: once

CDR3 DNA: TGTGCCAGCAGCCTCAGTGGGGCCCACAATGAGCAGTTCTTC
CDR3 protein: CASSLSGAHNEQFF
J gene: TRBJ2-1
D gene: .
V gene: TRBV7-7
clone size: .